This is a list of T cell receptor beta chains from one sample in a study of T cells after somatic rescue of genetic block. The protocol was immunoSEQ multiplex PCR, while the TCRdb copy is restricted to in-frame clones and leaves out a portion. This sample yields around 50,000 clones, of which roughly 96% are seen a single time; approximately 0.07% belongs to the top ten. The specimen sequenced was peripheral blood mononuclear cells (PBMCs). Source of these receptors: a child less than two years old. CDR3s include the opening cysteine and the closing phenylalanine or tryptophan. D genes are given only for firm matches. Rows may omit the clone size; those that give it use once, few, many or a size class.

J: TRBJ2-7
size: NA
D: TRBD2
V: TRBV5-4
CDR3: CASSLAGRTYEQYF
DNA: TGTGCCAGCAGCTTAGCGGGAAGAACCTACGAGCAGTACTTC

J: TRBJ1-4
size: NA
D: NA
V: TRBV27
CDR3: CASSLSKRRKKLFF
DNA: TGTGCCAGCAGTTTATCGAAAAGGCGGAAGAAACTGTTTTTT

J: TRBJ2-1
size: once
D: TRBD2
V: TRBV5-8
CDR3: CASRGLASYNEQFF
DNA: TGTGCCAGCAGAGGACTAGCCTCCTACAATGAGCAGTTCTTC

J: TRBJ1-5
size: NA
D: NA
V: TRBV15
CDR3: CATSRVSGGNQPQHF
DNA: TGTGCCACCAGCAGAGTATCGGGAGGCAATCAGCCCCAGCATTTT

J: TRBJ2-1
size: NA
D: NA
V: TRBV7-9
CDR3: CASTKYNEQFF
DNA: TGTGCCAGCACCAAGTACAATGAGCAGTTCTTC

J: TRBJ2-7
size: NA
D: NA
V: TRBV2
CDR3: CASKDSLVYEQYF
DNA: TGTGCCAGCAAGGACAGCTTGGTCTACGAGCAGTACTTC

J: TRBJ2-3
size: NA
D: NA
V: TRBV27
CDR3: CASSVGKWADTQYF
DNA: TGTGCCAGCAGTGTGGGGAAGTGGGCAGATACGCAGTATTTT

J: TRBJ2-3
size: NA
D: TRBD2
V: TRBV10-1
CDR3: CASRAGTSGSGTDTQYF
DNA: TGCGCCAGCAGGGCCGGGACTAGCGGGAGTGGCACAGATACGCAGTATTTT

J: TRBJ2-3
size: NA
D: NA
V: TRBV12-2
CDR3: CASRLPLNQDRAFTDTQYF
DNA: TGTGCAAGTCGCTTACCACTTAATCAGGACAGGGCCTTCACAGATACGCAGTATTTT

J: TRBJ1-1
size: NA
D: NA
V: TRBV2
CDR3: CASSEYQNTEAFF
DNA: TGTGCCAGCAGTGAATATCAGAACACTGAAGCTTTCTTT

J: TRBJ1-5
size: NA
D: NA
V: TRBV28
CDR3: CASSLLKGAWGNQPQHF
DNA: TGTGCCAGCAGTTTATTGAAAGGGGCCTGGGGCAATCAGCCCCAGCATTTT

J: TRBJ2-5
size: NA
D: NA
V: TRBV6-5
CDR3: CASSYTGRETQYF
DNA: TGTGCCAGCAGTTACACAGGGAGGGAGACCCAGTACTTC

J: TRBJ1-5
size: NA
D: TRBD1
V: TRBV5-6
CDR3: CASSAGTGSNQPQHF
DNA: TGTGCCAGCAGCGCAGGGACAGGGAGCAATCAGCCCCAGCATTTT

J: TRBJ2-7
size: once
D: NA
V: TRBV12-2
CDR3: CASRPGPYEQYF
DNA: TGTGCAAGTCGCCCGGGACCGTACGAGCAGTACTTC

J: TRBJ2-1
size: NA
D: TRBD2
V: TRBV5-8
CDR3: CASSGGLAPYNEQFF
DNA: TGTGCCAGCAGCGGGGGACTAGCGCCTTACAATGAGCAGTTCTTC

J: TRBJ1-5
size: NA
D: NA
V: TRBV6-1
CDR3: CASSDGQPQHF
DNA: TGTGCCAGCAGTGACGGTCAGCCCCAGCATTTT

J: TRBJ2-3
size: NA
D: NA
V: TRBV5-6
CDR3: CASSLAAGDYSTDTQYF
DNA: TGTGCCAGCAGCTTGGCCGCAGGGGACTATAGCACAGATACGCAGTATTTT

J: TRBJ1-2
size: NA
D: TRBD1
V: TRBV28
CDR3: CASSLALGQGSYGYTF
DNA: TGTGCCAGCAGTTTAGCCCTGGGACAGGGTTCTTATGGCTACACCTTC

J: TRBJ2-1
size: NA
D: TRBD2
V: TRBV25-1
CDR3: CASSSDSGSSYNEQFF
DNA: TGTGCCAGCAGTTCTGATAGCGGGAGCTCCTACAATGAGCAGTTCTTC

J: TRBJ2-2
size: NA
D: TRBD1
V: TRBV11-2
CDR3: CASSFDRGSGELFF
DNA: TGTGCCAGCAGCTTCGACAGGGGTAGCGGGGAGCTGTTTTTT

J: TRBJ2-7
size: NA
D: TRBD2
V: TRBV30
CDR3: CAWMALAGGHEQYF
DNA: TGTGCCTGGATGGCACTAGCGGGAGGTCACGAGCAGTACTTC

J: TRBJ2-2
size: NA
D: NA
V: TRBV7-9
CDR3: CASSSAGAGELFF
DNA: TGTGCCAGCAGCTCCGCAGGGGCCGGGGAGCTGTTTTTT

J: TRBJ1-5
size: NA
D: TRBD1
V: TRBV7-9
CDR3: CASSFLTGGQPQHF
DNA: TGTGCCAGCAGCTTTTTGACAGGGGGCCAGCCCCAGCATTTT

J: TRBJ1-1
size: NA
D: TRBD1
V: TRBV28
CDR3: CASSPGQGHTEAFF
DNA: TGTGCCAGCAGCCCCGGACAGGGACACACTGAAGCTTTCTTT

J: TRBJ2-5
size: NA
D: NA
V: TRBV4-1
CDR3: CASSQGLRGETQYF
DNA: TGCGCCAGCAGCCAAGGTCTTAGAGGGGAGACCCAGTACTTC

J: TRBJ2-3
size: NA
D: NA
V: TRBV30
CDR3: CACGHTDTQYF
DNA: TGTGCCTGCGGACACACAGATACGCAGTATTTT

J: TRBJ1-2
size: NA
D: TRBD1
V: TRBV7-9
CDR3: CASSLVTRGRVGSF
DNA: TGTGCCAGCAGCTTAGTGACCAGGGGGCGCGTGGGCTCCTTC

J: TRBJ2-3
size: NA
D: NA
V: TRBV7-6
CDR3: CASSKGADTQYF
DNA: TGTGCCAGCAGTAAGGGGGCAGATACGCAGTATTTT

J: TRBJ2-3
size: NA
D: NA
V: TRBV13
CDR3: CASSDPLSTDTQYF
DNA: TGTGCCAGCAGCGACCCCCTTAGCACAGATACGCAGTATTTT

J: TRBJ1-5
size: NA
D: NA
V: TRBV21-1
CDR3: CASSKGEAIGHNQPQHF
DNA: TGTGCCAGCAGCAAAGGGGAGGCCATAGGCCACAATCAGCCCCAGCATTTT

J: TRBJ2-1
size: NA
D: NA
V: TRBV11-2
CDR3: CASSLDLLTPYNEQFF
DNA: TGTGCCAGCAGCTTAGATTTACTGACCCCCTACAATGAGCAGTTCTTC

J: TRBJ2-3
size: NA
D: TRBD2
V: TRBV5-4
CDR3: CASSLAGADTQYF
DNA: TGTGCCAGCAGCCTAGCGGGAGCAGATACGCAGTATTTT

J: TRBJ2-1
size: NA
D: NA
V: TRBV6-1
CDR3: CASSERGDGLNEQFF
DNA: TGTGCCAGCAGTGAACGTGGGGACGGTTTAAATGAGCAGTTCTTC

J: TRBJ2-3
size: NA
D: TRBD2
V: TRBV28
CDR3: CASSLVASGAGTDTQYF
DNA: TGTGCCAGCAGTTTAGTGGCTAGCGGAGCGGGCACAGATACGCAGTATTTT

J: TRBJ2-3
size: NA
D: NA
V: TRBV4-1
CDR3: CASSQAPGTYVRTDTQYF
DNA: TGCGCCAGCAGCCAAGCCCCCGGGACTTATGTACGCACAGATACGCAGTATTTT

J: TRBJ2-1
size: NA
D: NA
V: TRBV10-3
CDR3: CAISESKSAANEQFF
DNA: TGTGCCATCAGTGAGTCGAAAAGCGCTGCCAATGAGCAGTTCTTC

J: TRBJ1-3
size: NA
D: NA
V: TRBV7-9
CDR3: CASSLHSGNTIYF
DNA: TGTGCCAGCAGCTTACACTCTGGAAACACCATATATTTT

J: TRBJ1-2
size: NA
D: TRBD1
V: TRBV6-5
CDR3: CASSHATGGIYGYTF
DNA: TGTGCCAGCAGTCACGCGACAGGGGGCATCTATGGCTACACCTTC

J: TRBJ2-2
size: NA
D: NA
V: TRBV19
CDR3: CASSIDGNTGELFF
DNA: TGTGCCAGTAGTATCGACGGTAACACCGGGGAGCTGTTTTTT

J: TRBJ2-4
size: NA
D: NA
V: TRBV27
CDR3: CASSLKGQNIQYF
DNA: TGTGCCAGCAGCCTCAAGGGGCAAAACATTCAGTACTTC

J: TRBJ2-3
size: once
D: TRBD1
V: TRBV6-5
CDR3: CASSRKQGTDTQYF
DNA: TGTGCCAGCAGCCGAAAACAGGGGACAGATACGCAGTATTTT

J: TRBJ1-2
size: NA
D: TRBD1
V: TRBV7-9
CDR3: CASSLIPFERDRGIYGYTF
DNA: TGTGCCAGCAGCTTAATACCCTTCGAACGGGACAGGGGGATTTACGGCTACACCTTC

J: TRBJ1-2
size: NA
D: NA
V: TRBV15
CDR3: CATSREETVYGYTF
DNA: TGTGCCACCAGCAGAGAAGAGACAGTCTATGGCTACACCTTC

J: TRBJ2-3
size: NA
D: NA
V: TRBV6-5
CDR3: CASSYFATDTQYF
DNA: TGTGCCAGCAGTTACTTCGCCACAGATACGCAGTATTTT

J: TRBJ1-3
size: NA
D: NA
V: TRBV28
CDR3: CASSLWVQGTIYF
DNA: TGTGCCAGCAGTTTATGGGTACAAGGTACCATATATTTT

J: TRBJ2-6
size: once
D: NA
V: TRBV27
CDR3: CASRLLSGANVLTF
DNA: TGTGCCAGCAGACTCCTCTCTGGGGCCAACGTCCTGACTTTC

J: TRBJ1-3
size: NA
D: TRBD1
V: TRBV11-2
CDR3: CASSPRQGAGGNTIYF
DNA: TGTGCCAGCAGCCCGCGACAGGGGGCGGGAGGAAACACCATATATTTT

J: TRBJ2-3
size: NA
D: NA
V: TRBV7-2
CDR3: CASRPPLLGEGTDTQYF
DNA: TGTGCCAGCAGGCCCCCCCTCCTGGGGGAGGGCACAGATACGCAGTATTTT

J: TRBJ1-2
size: NA
D: TRBD1
V: TRBV28
CDR3: CAGGQGYGYTF
DNA: TGTGCCGGGGGACAGGGGTATGGCTACACCTTC

J: TRBJ2-7
size: NA
D: TRBD1
V: TRBV5-4
CDR3: CASSLPLGQGGNEQYF
DNA: TGTGCCAGCAGCTTGCCGTTGGGACAGGGGGGTAACGAGCAGTACTTC

J: TRBJ1-3
size: once
D: TRBD1
V: TRBV7-9
CDR3: CASSKRGQGAGNTIYF
DNA: TGTGCCAGCAGCAAGAGGGGACAGGGGGCTGGAAACACCATATATTTT

J: TRBJ2-3
size: NA
D: TRBD2
V: TRBV5-4
CDR3: CASSLGIAGGPDTQYF
DNA: TGTGCCAGCAGCTTGGGGATAGCGGGAGGGCCAGATACGCAGTATTTT